This paragraph covers one T cell receptor beta chain sequence. Antigen specificity is unknown. The PCR had 60 Vbeta and 13 Jbeta primers. The assay was immunoSEQ multiplex PCR, and TCRdb's table has in-frame clones only and misses some. The sample lists 150,000 to 200,000 clones; around 86% were seen once. This sample was included in a study of cytomegalovirus exposure and HLA in healthy donors. The germline V gene encodes CDR1 MNHEY and CDR2 SMNVEV (reference sequence). Unmatched junction bases numbered 11, after V lost 7 bases and J lost 9 bases. The CDR3 contains 14 residues. Whole-study results and caveats: HLA allele associations emerged for 16,951 TCR beta sequences in a later analysis, at 0.05 false discovery rate.

The clonotype originates from a man aged 50 to 59 in good health and CMV-seropositive. The sequencing sample was made of PBMCs. The chain links TRBV27 to TRBJ2-1; TRBD1 matches 8 bases. CDR3 sequence: CASTGQGPSREQFF. The CDR3 region has the DNA TGTGCCAGCACCGGACAGGGACCCTCTCGTGAGCAGTTCTTC.